These T cell receptor beta chains were read from a single sample in a study of shared clonotypes between healthy human individuals. Only in-frame clones appear in the TCRdb table, and some are missing; sequencing was by immunoSEQ multiplex PCR. Of 2,500,000 or so clones detected, less than 95% appear once; the ten largest clones hold about 0.36%. Specimen: naive CD4+ T cells from PBMCs. These receptor sequences come from a man younger than 35 in good health. Some clones in this sample may be carry-over from other donors' samples. Each CDR3 is given with its conserved first and last residue. D genes are given only for firm matches. The listing skips clone size in some rows; elsewhere it reads once, few, many or a size class.

CDR3 length: 14
D gene: .
J gene: TRBJ2-5
clone size: .
V gene: TRBV7-3
CDR3 protein: CASSLRVGTETQYF
CDR3 DNA: TGTGCCAGCAGCTTAAGGGTAGGAACAGAGACCCAGTACTTC

CDR3 length: 13
D gene: TRBD1
J gene: TRBJ1-3
clone size: .
V gene: TRBV19
CDR3 protein: CASSATGRNTIYF
CDR3 DNA: TGTGCCAGTAGTGCGACAGGGAGAAACACCATATATTTT

CDR3 length: 13
D gene: .
J gene: TRBJ2-3
clone size: .
V gene: TRBV11-3
CDR3 protein: CASSFTDGGTQYF
CDR3 DNA: TGTGCCAGCAGCTTCACGGACGGGGGTACGCAGTATTTT

CDR3 length: 15
D gene: TRBD2
J gene: TRBJ2-5
clone size: .
V gene: TRBV10-2
CDR3 protein: CASTPGPQREGTQYF
CDR3 DNA: TGCGCCAGCACCCCCGGGCCCCAGAGGGAGGGGACCCAGTACTTC

CDR3 length: 15
D gene: .
J gene: TRBJ2-5
clone size: .
V gene: TRBV7-2
CDR3 protein: CASSFNGGGRETQYF
CDR3 DNA: TGTGCCAGCAGCTTTAATGGCGGGGGCCGAGAGACCCAGTACTTC

CDR3 length: 13
D gene: .
J gene: TRBJ2-7
clone size: .
V gene: TRBV30
CDR3 protein: CAWSPTGIAEQYF
CDR3 DNA: TGTGCCTGGAGTCCTACGGGGATTGCCGAGCAGTACTTC

CDR3 length: 17
D gene: .
J gene: TRBJ2-2
clone size: .
V gene: TRBV19
CDR3 protein: CASSTFGVSPNTGELFF
CDR3 DNA: TGTGCCAGTAGTACCTTTGGGGTTTCCCCGAACACCGGGGAGCTGTTTTTT

CDR3 length: 14
D gene: .
J gene: TRBJ2-1
clone size: .
V gene: TRBV27
CDR3 protein: CASSRRRDNNEQFF
CDR3 DNA: TGTGCCAGCAGTCGACGGCGGGATAACAATGAGCAGTTCTTC

CDR3 length: 14
D gene: TRBD2
J gene: TRBJ2-5
clone size: .
V gene: TRBV5-1
CDR3 protein: CASSLAGGDETQYF
CDR3 DNA: TGCGCCAGCAGCTTGGCGGGGGGGGACGAGACCCAGTACTTC

CDR3 length: 15
D gene: .
J gene: TRBJ2-5
clone size: .
V gene: TRBV6-1
CDR3 protein: CASNHPLAGTETQYF
CDR3 DNA: TGTGCCAGCAATCATCCTCTTGCGGGTACCGAGACCCAGTACTTC

CDR3 length: 14
D gene: TRBD1
J gene: TRBJ2-7
clone size: .
V gene: TRBV2
CDR3 protein: CASSGQGNSYEQYF
CDR3 DNA: TGTGCCAGCAGTGGACAGGGGAATTCCTACGAGCAGTACTTC

CDR3 length: 15
D gene: .
J gene: TRBJ2-7
clone size: few
V gene: TRBV9
CDR3 protein: CASSVGGPSSYEQYF
CDR3 DNA: TGTGCCAGCAGCGTCGGAGGACCGAGCTCCTACGAGCAGTACTTC

CDR3 length: 15
D gene: .
J gene: TRBJ2-1
clone size: once
V gene: TRBV6-5
CDR3 protein: CASSGHSSSYNEQFF
CDR3 DNA: TGTGCCAGCAGCGGACACTCGAGCTCCTACAATGAGCAGTTCTTC

CDR3 length: 13
D gene: .
J gene: TRBJ1-1
clone size: .
V gene: TRBV11-2
CDR3 protein: CASSLQENTEAFF
CDR3 DNA: TGTGCCAGCAGCTTACAGGAGAACACTGAAGCTTTCTTT

CDR3 length: 17
D gene: TRBD1
J gene: TRBJ1-4
clone size: once
V gene: TRBV4-1
CDR3 protein: CASSQAITGGLGEKLFF
CDR3 DNA: TGCGCCAGCAGCCAAGCGATCACAGGGGGCCTCGGTGAAAAACTGTTTTTT

CDR3 length: 12
D gene: .
J gene: TRBJ2-3
clone size: .
V gene: TRBV7-2
CDR3 protein: CASDLLTDTQYF
CDR3 DNA: TGTGCCAGCGATTTGTTGACAGATACGCAGTATTTT

CDR3 length: 13
D gene: .
J gene: TRBJ1-1
clone size: few
V gene: TRBV6-1
CDR3 protein: CASSGDAGGWAFF
CDR3 DNA: TGTGCCAGCAGTGGGGACGCGGGAGGTTGGGCTTTCTTT

CDR3 length: 17
D gene: TRBD2
J gene: TRBJ2-1
clone size: .
V gene: TRBV2
CDR3 protein: CASSAPWLAGGHAEQFF
CDR3 DNA: TGTGCCAGCAGTGCCCCGTGGCTAGCGGGAGGGCATGCTGAGCAGTTCTTC

CDR3 length: 13
D gene: .
J gene: TRBJ2-1
clone size: .
V gene: TRBV4-1
CDR3 protein: CASSQESRVEQFF
CDR3 DNA: TGCGCCAGCAGCCAGGAGTCCAGGGTCGAGCAGTTCTTC

CDR3 length: 14
D gene: .
J gene: TRBJ1-2
clone size: .
V gene: TRBV9
CDR3 protein: CASSVGAGRYGYTF
CDR3 DNA: TGTGCCAGCAGCGTAGGGGCAGGGAGGTATGGCTACACCTTC

CDR3 length: 15
D gene: TRBD2
J gene: TRBJ2-1
clone size: .
V gene: TRBV7-2
CDR3 protein: CASSPTSGRGYEQFF
CDR3 DNA: TGTGCCAGCAGCCCGACTAGCGGGAGGGGCTATGAGCAGTTCTTC

CDR3 length: 13
D gene: .
J gene: TRBJ1-5
clone size: .
V gene: TRBV30
CDR3 protein: CAWSLGGLQPQHF
CDR3 DNA: TGTGCCTGGAGTTTGGGGGGCTTGCAGCCCCAGCATTTT

CDR3 length: 16
D gene: .
J gene: TRBJ2-1
clone size: .
V gene: TRBV11-3
CDR3 protein: CASSLDRGERLDEQFF
CDR3 DNA: TGTGCCAGCAGCTTAGATAGGGGGGAGCGACTGGATGAGCAGTTCTTC

CDR3 length: 13
D gene: .
J gene: TRBJ1-1
clone size: .
V gene: TRBV7-9
CDR3 protein: CASSPDLNTEAFF
CDR3 DNA: TGTGCCAGCAGCCCAGACTTGAACACTGAAGCTTTCTTT

CDR3 length: 15
D gene: .
J gene: TRBJ2-1
clone size: .
V gene: TRBV28
CDR3 protein: CASSFGAAGIPEQFF
CDR3 DNA: TGTGCCAGCAGTTTTGGGGCGGCGGGAATTCCTGAGCAGTTCTTC

CDR3 length: 15
D gene: TRBD1
J gene: TRBJ2-7
clone size: .
V gene: TRBV28
CDR3 protein: CASSLPGTDIYEQYF
CDR3 DNA: TGTGCCAGCAGTTTACCCGGGACAGACATTTACGAGCAGTACTTC

CDR3 length: 12
D gene: TRBD2
J gene: TRBJ2-5
clone size: once
V gene: TRBV4-1
CDR3 protein: CASSQPGGAQYF
CDR3 DNA: TGCGCCAGCAGCCAGCCGGGGGGGGCCCAGTACTTC

CDR3 length: 14
D gene: TRBD2
J gene: TRBJ2-7
clone size: .
V gene: TRBV11-3
CDR3 protein: CASSATGLPSEQYF
CDR3 DNA: TGTGCCAGCAGCGCGACGGGACTACCTTCCGAGCAGTACTTC

CDR3 length: 13
D gene: .
J gene: TRBJ2-1
clone size: .
V gene: TRBV6-1
CDR3 protein: CASREGVLDEQFF
CDR3 DNA: TGTGCCAGCAGGGAGGGAGTTCTGGATGAGCAGTTCTTC

CDR3 length: 14
D gene: .
J gene: TRBJ2-3
clone size: .
V gene: TRBV6-5
CDR3 protein: CASSRRESEDTQYF
CDR3 DNA: TGTGCCAGCAGTCGTCGGGAGAGCGAAGATACGCAGTATTTT